Following are 24 T cell receptor beta chains from one sample sequenced in a study of cytomegalovirus exposure and HLA in healthy donors. PCR primers comprised 60 Vbeta and 13 Jbeta primers. Data came from immunoSEQ multiplex PCR; TCRdb stores just in-frame clones and leaves some out. The table lists fewer than 300,000 clones, 80% to 90% of them singletons. The sample was PBMCs. The receptors derive from a man aged 40-49 years in good health and CMV-seropositive.

The chain uses TRBV9 and TRBJ2-5; D remains ambiguous. The CDR3 runs to 13 residues. The V gene's germline CDR1 is SGDLS and CDR2 YYNGEE. Trimming stripped 4 bases from V and 2 bases from J, with 9 bases between. The CDR3 loop reads CASSRALQETQYF. CDR3 nucleotides: TGTGCCAGCAGCCGCGCGCTACAAGAGACCCAGTACTTC.

Note on this clone: The sample has other DNA sequences that encode this CDR3 too. This rearrangement joins TRBV11-2 to TRBJ2-7; 8 bases are a match to TRBD2. CDR3 length equals 15 residues. Per the germline V gene, CDR1 is SGHAT and CDR2 is FQNNGV. V lost 1 base to trimming and J lost 0 bases; unmatched junction nucleotides: 2. CDR3: CASSLAGGPSYEQYF. The CDR3 DNA is TGTGCCAGCAGCTTAGCGGGAGGGCCCTCCTACGAGCAGTACTTC.

The chain has TRBV6-5 and TRBJ1-1; D call uncertain. The CDR3 extends over 11 amino acids. Deletions cut 2 bases from V and 8 bases from J, with 6 bases between. Germline-derived CDR1 and CDR2 are MNHEY and SVGAGI. CDR3 in amino acids: CASSYGPEAFF. As DNA, the CDR3 is TGTGCCAGCAGTTACGGGCCCGAAGCTTTCTTT.

The chain couples TRBV5-4 to TRBJ2-1, with 8 positions matching TRBD2. The V and J ends lost 2 bases and 6 bases, in that order; junction bases with no gene match: 7. Per the germline V gene, CDR1 is SGHNT and CDR2 is YYREEE (reference sequence). This CDR3 comprises 15 residues. The CDR3 DNA reads TGTGCCAGCAGCTTTTTTACTAGCGGCCTCAATGAGCAGTTCTTC. Protein: CASSFFTSGLNEQFF.

J is TRBJ2-1 and V is TRBV15, with 10 positions matching TRBD1. The CDR3 runs to 15 residues. Germline V lookup: CDR1 LNHNV, CDR2 YYDKDF (reference sequence). Germline trimming cut 1 base from V and 8 bases from J; bases unmatched to any gene: 5. The CDR3 reads CATSRGGTGVHEQFF. The CDR3 nucleotides are TGTGCCACCAGCAGAGGTGGGACAGGGGTTCATGAGCAGTTCTTC. Full variable domain (outside the CDR3, taken from reference TRBV15 and TRBJ2-1): DAMVIQNPRYQVTQFGKPVTLSCSQTLNHNVMYWYQQKSSQAPKLLFHYYDKDFNNEADTPDNFQSRRPNTSFCFLDIRSPGLGDTAMYLCATSRGGTGVHEQFFGPGTRLTVL.

The gene calls are TRBV27 and TRBJ1-2, with D maybe TRBD1 (5 bases). Germline CDR1 and CDR2: MNHEY and SMNVEV (reference sequence). Trimming took 5 bases from V and 4 from J, leaving 17 bases between them. CDR3 length: 15 residues. CDR3 in DNA: TGTGCCAGCAGTCCCCGACAGTACCCTCCCTATGGCTACACCTTC. Translated: CASSPRQYPPYGYTF.

The chain has TRBV5-8 and TRBJ2-5, with no clear D. Looked up from germline, CDR1 is SGHTS and CDR2 is YDEGEE. V was shortened by 3 bases and J by 5 bases, with 11 bases between the two germline ends. CDR3 length: 13 amino acids. Written as DNA, the CDR3 is TGTGCCAGCAGCTACGAAGTGAGGGAGACCCAGTACTTC. It encodes CASSYEVRETQYF.

This chain joins TRBV4-3 and TRBJ2-7, with 7 bases that match TRBD2. Germline loops: CDR1 LGHNA, CDR2 YSLEER. V dropped 0 bases and J dropped 2; count of bases not matched to a gene: 7. The CDR3 runs to 16 residues. The chain's CDR3 is CASSQDTGRITYEQYF. The CDR3, as DNA: TGCGCCAGCAGCCAAGATACCGGGAGGATCACCTACGAGCAGTACTTC.

This clone was seen a few times. The CDR3 coding sequence is TGTGCCAGCAGTTACTCGGCGGGGGGGAACACCGGGGAGCTGTTTTTT. This codes for CASSYSAGGNTGELFF. The chain carries TRBV6-5 and TRBJ2-2, with 8 bases aligning to TRBD2. The CDR3 runs 16 residues. Germline trimming cut 0 bases from V and 1 base from J; bases unmatched to any gene: 1. CDR1 and CDR2 from the germline V gene are MNHEY and SVGAGI.

For this clone: The sample holds other DNA sequences that translate to the same CDR3. The chain employs TRBV4-1 and TRBJ2-7, with D possibly being TRBD1 (6 bases). The CDR3 extends over 13 amino acids. CDR1 MGHRA and CDR2 YSYEKL come from the germline V gene. The V gene lost 0 bases and the J gene lost 4 bases, with 7 bases spanning the gap. CDR3 sequence: CASSQDRGYEQYF. CDR3 sequence (DNA): TGCGCCAGCAGCCAAGATAGGGGGTACGAGCAGTACTTC.

The V call is TRBV4-2, the J call TRBJ2-5; maybe TRBD2 (6 bases). The J call may be incorrect, as the DNA end agrees better with TRBJ2-7. CDR1 LGHNA and CDR2 YNFKEQ come from the germline V gene. The CDR3 totals 14 residues. In DNA, the CDR3 is TGTGCCAGCAGCCGGGGAGGATTTACCTACGAGCAGTACTTC. Translation gives CASSRGGFTYEQYF.

The rearrangement joins TRBV6-6 to TRBJ2-1; D is possibly TRBD2 (5 bases). The CDR3 consists of 15 residues. Germline V gene sequence: CDR1 MNHNY, CDR2 SVGAGI (reference sequence). The V and J ends lost 5 bases and 4 bases respectively, with 15 bases between them. CDR3 DNA sequence: TGTGCCAGCAGTCAATGGACTTACAGTTACAATGAGCAGTTCTTC. Protein: CASSQWTYSYNEQFF.

V usage is TRBV5-1 and J usage is TRBJ2-2, with 10 bases matching TRBD2. Looked up from germline, CDR1 is SGHRS and CDR2 is YFSETQ. V trimming: 0 bases; J trimming: 5 bases; junction bases outside the gene matches: 7. CDR3 length equals 17 residues. For the CDR3, the DNA is TGCGCCAGCAGCTTGGCGCTAGCGGGAGAGCGGACCGGGGAGCTGTTTTTT. Its protein product is CASSLALAGERTGELFF.

The CDR3: CASSQGSGEQYF. As DNA, the CDR3 is TGTGCCAGCAGCCAGGGATCGGGCGAGCAGTACTTC. The rearrangement links TRBV7-9 to TRBJ2-7; TRBD1 is a possible D gene (5 bases). From germline, CDR1 is SEHNR and CDR2 FQNEAQ (reference sequence). With 5 bases removed from V and 6 bases from J, the gap between germline ends came to 11 bases. CDR3 length equals 12 residues.

A remark on this clone: The junction differs from germline at one of its ends, possibly a read error. The chain couples TRBV29-1 to TRBJ2-6; D is unresolved. CDR3 size: 15 residues. CDR1 and CDR2 from the germline V gene are SQVTM and ANQGSEA. CDR3 bases: TGCAGCGTTTTCTTCCACGACTCTGGCGCCAACGTCCTGACTTTC. Protein product: CSVFFHDSGANVLTF.

This chain connects TRBV7-6 to TRBJ2-3; 16 bases are shared with TRBD2. The V gene's germline CDR1 is SGHVS and CDR2 FNYEAQ. This CDR3 comprises 19 residues. The V segment lost 0 bases and the J segment 2 bases; nucleotides outside the gene matches: 5. CDR3 loop: CASSLAGTSGRGSTDTQYF. For the CDR3, the DNA is TGTGCCAGCAGCTTAGCTGGGACTAGCGGGAGGGGATCCACAGATACGCAGTATTTT.

The genes are TRBV4-1 and TRBJ1-5; the D gene is possibly TRBD1 (5 bases). The CDR3 has 14 amino acids. Trimming took 0 bases from V and 6 from J, leaving 9 bases between them. Germline V gene lookup returns CDR1 MGHRA and CDR2 YSYEKL. Here the CDR3 reads CASSQDRVVQPQHF. The CDR3 region has the DNA TGCGCCAGCAGCCAAGACAGGGTAGTTCAGCCCCAGCATTTT.

This chain joins TRBV4-2 and TRBJ2-3; 7 bases align to TRBD1. The CDR3 length is 13 residues. The ends lost 2 bases at V and 4 bases at J; junction bases unmatched: 0. The germline V gene has CDR1 LGHNA and CDR2 YNFKEQ. The CDR3 region is CASSQQGADTQYF. CDR3 bases: TGTGCCAGCAGCCAACAGGGGGCAGATACGCAGTATTTT.

The V call is TRBV7-2, the J call TRBJ1-5; TRBD1 matches 7 bases. The CDR3 runs 16 residues. CDR1 SGHTA and CDR2 FQGNSA come from the germline V gene. With 5 bases clipped from V and 0 bases from J, the junction kept 7 bases outside the gene matches. DNA for the CDR3: TGTGCCAGCAGCCCAGAGGGGGCGCTTAGCAATCAGCCCCAGCATTTT. It codes for CASSPEGALSNQPQHF.

This clone was observed a single time. This rearrangement joins TRBV7-8 to TRBJ2-2; D remains ambiguous. V was shortened by 2 bases and J by 4 bases, with 8 bases between the two germline ends. The CDR3 is 14 amino acids. The V gene's germline CDR1 is SGHVS and CDR2 FQNEAQ. The CDR3 DNA follows: TGTGCCAGCAGCTTATCTCCGGGCACCGGGGAGCTGTTTTTT. Protein product: CASSLSPGTGELFF.

The V gene is TRBV7-8, the J gene TRBJ1-1; no reliable D call. Germline values: CDR1 SGHVS, CDR2 FQNEAQ. The CDR3 extends over 16 amino acids. The V end was cut by 1 base, the J end by 3 bases, with 15 bases between. This CDR3 is CASSLGLSGRDTEAFF. CDR3 nucleotides: TGTGCCAGCAGCTTAGGCCTCTCGGGAAGAGACACTGAAGCTTTCTTT.

This chain connects TRBV6-4 to TRBJ2-1, with 7 bases identical to TRBD1. The CDR3 sequence is 15 residues long. The trim removed 5 bases at V and 0 bases at J, leaving 4 bases unmatched. Germline V gene lookup returns CDR1 MRHNA and CDR2 SNTAGT. CDR3 nucleotides: TGTGCCAGCAGTTCCCGGGACAGCTCCTACAATGAGCAGTTCTTC. Protein sequence: CASSSRDSSYNEQFF.

The J gene is TRBJ1-1, the V gene TRBV19, with 7 bases matching TRBD1. J lost 4 bases, V lost 9 bases, and 8 bases had no gene match. This CDR3 has 13 amino acids. Germline CDR1 is LNHDA and CDR2 is SQIVND (reference sequence). The CDR3 bases are TGTGCCAGCGGGGGGGCAGGGGGCACTGAAGCTTTCTTT. Protein product: CASGGAGGTEAFF.

DNA for the CDR3: TGTGCCTGGAGTCCACGGGGACTATACGAGCAGTACTTC. Protein product: CAWSPRGLYEQYF. The chain is built from TRBV30 and TRBJ2-7; 7 bases map to TRBD2. Trimming cost V 2 bases and J 4 bases; bases outside gene matches: 5. The CDR3 has 13 residues. CDR1 GTSNPN and CDR2 SVGIG come from the germline V gene (reference sequence).